A selection of T cell receptor beta chains follows, all from one sample in a study of cytomegalovirus exposure and HLA in healthy donors. Data came from immunoSEQ multiplex PCR; TCRdb stores just in-frame clones and leaves some out. The sample shows about 190,000 clones, roughly four fifths of them seen only once. The sequencing input was PBMCs. All receptors come from a woman aged 30 to 39 in good health and CMV-seropositive. The CDR3 runs from the conserved cysteine through the conserved F or W. The D gene is left open where the match is weak. Some rows mark clone size as missing; the rest say once, few, many or name a class of expanded clone.

v_gene	abundance	j_gene	d_gene	CDR3nt	CDR3aa
TRBV10-3	once	TRBJ2-1	TRBD1	TGTGCCATCAGTGAGCGCACAGGGGATGAGCAGTTCTTC	CAISERTGDEQFF
TRBV2	-	TRBJ2-1	-	TGTGCCAGCAGTGACATGGTCCCCCCGCACGGTGAGCAGTTCTTC	CASSDMVPPHGEQFF
TRBV28	-	TRBJ1-2	-	TGTGCCAGCAGTTCTTACAGGGCGGCCAACTATGGCTACACCTTC	CASSSYRAANYGYTF
TRBV28	-	TRBJ1-6	TRBD1	TGTGCCAGCAGTCCTACAGGGGGCAATTCACCCCTCCACTTT	CASSPTGGNSPLHF
TRBV9	-	TRBJ2-3	TRBD2	TGTGCCAGCAGCGTCCGGACTAGCGGGAGTTACACAGATACGCAGTATTTT	CASSVRTSGSYTDTQYF
TRBV7-9	-	TRBJ2-2	-	TGTGCCAGCAGCTCTACAGGGATTGTGAACACCGGGGAGCTGTTTTTT	CASSSTGIVNTGELFF
TRBV21-1	once	TRBJ2-5	-	TGTGCCAGCCCCAAGTGTGGGCCCCTTGGGGAGACCCAGTACTTC	CASPKCGPLGETQYF
TRBV9	few	TRBJ1-1	TRBD1	TGTGCCAGCAGCCCAGGACAGGGCGGGCATGAAGCTTTCTTT	CASSPGQGGHEAFF
TRBV18	few	TRBJ1-5	-	TGTGCCAGCTCACCAGCGGGGCCGGGGGGGCAGCCCCAGCATTTT	CASSPAGPGGQPQHF
TRBV27	-	TRBJ2-7	-	TGTGCCAGCAGTTTCGTAGCAGGAGGGTCCGAGCAGTACTTC	CASSFVAGGSEQYF
TRBV30	-	TRBJ2-2	-	TGTGCCCGAACCAGGATTAGAGGTAGAGTGGGGCCACCCGGGGAGCTGTTTTTT	CARTRIRGRVGPPGELFF
TRBV5-6	-	TRBJ1-1	TRBD1	TGTGCCAGCAGCTCCCGGACAGGGGGGGTCGGGTACACTGAAGCTTTCTTT	CASSSRTGGVGYTEAFF
TRBV25-1	-	TRBJ2-1	TRBD2	TGTGCCAGCAGTCTTAATGTTGCGGGAGGGCGCTACAATGAGCAGTTCTTC	CASSLNVAGGRYNEQFF
TRBV14	-	TRBJ1-2	TRBD1	TGTGCCAGCAGCCAAGACGTGACGGGACAGGGGTCCTATGGCTACACCTTC	CASSQDVTGQGSYGYTF
TRBV7-9	-	TRBJ2-7	TRBD2	TGTGCCAGCAGCTTAGCGGTAGCGGGTAGCTCCTACGAGCAGTACTTC	CASSLAVAGSSYEQYF
TRBV7-8	-	TRBJ1-6	-	TGTGCCAGCAGCTTAGCAAGCGGAACTAATTCACCCCTCCACTTT	CASSLASGTNSPLHF
TRBV19	-	TRBJ2-2	-	TGTGCCAGTAGTCCCCACTCCGGGGAGCTGTTTTTT	CASSPHSGELFF
TRBV14	-	TRBJ1-1	-	TGTGCCAGCAGCCTCAGGGTTATGAACACTGAAGCTTTCTTT	CASSLRVMNTEAFF
TRBV6-4	-	TRBJ2-5	TRBD2	TGTGCCAGCAGCCCCTCGGGACTAGCGGAAGAGACCCAGTACTTC	CASSPSGLAEETQYF
TRBV5-4	-	TRBJ2-7	TRBD2	TGTGCCAGCGGAGCGGGAGACTCTCCCGAGCAGTACTTC	CASGAGDSPEQYF
TRBV10-3	-	TRBJ2-3	TRBD2	TGTGCCAGCAGTGACTCTAGCGGGAGCACAGATACGCAGTATTTT	CASSDSSGSTDTQYF
TRBV27	-	TRBJ2-3	-	TGTGCCAGCAGTTTATTTAGGGGGGAGGGCCCGGATACGCAGTATTTT	CASSLFRGEGPDTQYF
TRBV11-3	-	TRBJ2-3	-	TGTGCCAGCAGCGGGAGCTCAGATACGCAGTATTTT	CASSGSSDTQYF
TRBV5-4	-	TRBJ2-5	-	TGTGCCAGCAGCCCCGAGAGAGAAGAGACCCAGTACTTC	CASSPEREETQYF
TRBV5-6	-	TRBJ1-2	-	TGTGCCAGCAGCTTGGTCAGGGGCACTTATGGCTACACCTTC	CASSLVRGTYGYTF
TRBV6-5	-	TRBJ1-2	-	TGTGCCAGCAGTTACATGGGGCCTACTAACTATGGCTACACCTTC	CASSYMGPTNYGYTF
TRBV7-6	-	TRBJ2-2	-	TGTGCCAGCAGCTTTTCACAGGTTATGGCCGCGAACACCGGGGAGCTGTTTTTT	CASSFSQVMAANTGELFF
TRBV29-1	-	TRBJ2-5	TRBD2	TGCAGCGTTGGGTACAGCGGGGGCGGGGAGACCCAGTACTTC	CSVGYSGGGETQYF
TRBV4-1	-	TRBJ2-7	TRBD2	TGCGCCAGCAGCCAAGGGCTAGCGGGAGGGGTTACCTCCTACGAGCAGTACTTC	CASSQGLAGGVTSYEQYF
TRBV19	-	TRBJ1-2	-	TGTGCCAGTAGTATAGCCTCGGACAGAAACTATGGCTACACCTTC	CASSIASDRNYGYTF
TRBV10-3	-	TRBJ2-3	-	TGTGCCATCAGTCCTACCTCCCCTGGAGATACGCAGTATTTT	CAISPTSPGDTQYF
TRBV27	-	TRBJ2-7	TRBD1	TGTGCCAGCAGTTCCACCGGGACAGGGCCCTACGAGCAGTACTTC	CASSSTGTGPYEQYF
TRBV5-1	-	TRBJ2-7	TRBD1	TGCGCCAGCAGCATATCGGGACAGGGTTCTCACGAGCAGTACTTC	CASSISGQGSHEQYF
TRBV28	-	TRBJ1-2	-	TGTGCCAGCAGGGACCAGGAGGACTATGGCTACACCTTC	CASRDQEDYGYTF
TRBV10-2	-	TRBJ2-7	-	TGCGCCAGCAGTGAGGAAACTTTAACCTACGAGCAGTACTTC	CASSEETLTYEQYF
TRBV7-9	-	TRBJ1-1	-	TGTGCCAGCAGCTCCTACACTGAAGCTTTCTTT	CASSSYTEAFF
TRBV6-5	-	TRBJ1-2	TRBD1	TGTGCCAGCAGTGATGTACAGGACAGGGGAGGCTACACCTTC	CASSDVQDRGGYTF
TRBV19	once	TRBJ1-1	-	TGTGCCAGTAGTACCGCAGGAAAGAACACTGAAGCTTTCTTT	CASSTAGKNTEAFF
TRBV28	-	TRBJ2-7	-	TGTGCCAGCAGTTTGAGGTACGAGCAGTACTTC	CASSLRYEQYF
TRBV28	-	TRBJ2-7	-	TGTGCCATCTCAGGTCTATACGAGCAGTACTTC	CAISGLYEQYF
TRBV5-1	-	TRBJ1-2	-	TGCGCCAGCAGCTTGGACAGGGATTATGGCTACACCTTC	CASSLDRDYGYTF
TRBV6-5	few	TRBJ2-7	-	TGTGCCAGCACTACGACAGGTGCCTACGAGCAGTACTTC	CASTTTGAYEQYF
TRBV20-1	-	TRBJ2-5	-	TGCAGTGTCAGGCGAGAGACCCAGTACTTC	CSVRRETQYF
TRBV10-3	-	TRBJ2-1	-	TGTGCCATCAGTGAGTCCGGTGCCCCGGGAGAGCAGTTCTTC	CAISESGAPGEQFF
TRBV5-1	-	TRBJ1-1	-	TGCGCCAGCAGCCCCGGGGGAGGAGGGACTGAAGCTTTCTTT	CASSPGGGGTEAFF
TRBV7-6	-	TRBJ1-4	-	TGTGCCAGCAGCTTAGTAGCGGGGGCGGATGAAAAACTGTTTTTT	CASSLVAGADEKLFF
TRBV9	-	TRBJ2-7	-	TGTGCCAGCAGCGAAACCCTGGGAGGAAGCTCCTACGAGCAGTACTTC	CASSETLGGSSYEQYF
TRBV5-1	-	TRBJ2-7	TRBD1	TGCGCCAGCAGCTTGGGACAGGGGGTTTACTACGAGCAGTACTTC	CASSLGQGVYYEQYF
TRBV4-1	once	TRBJ2-2	TRBD2	TGCGCCAGCAGCCAACTAATGACTAGCGGGAGCGAGACCGGGGAGCTGTTTTTT	CASSQLMTSGSETGELFF
TRBV5-1	-	TRBJ2-1	TRBD1	TGCGCCAGCAGCCCGGACAGGGTTAGTGAGCAGTTCTTC	CASSPDRVSEQFF